The 5 T cell receptor beta chains given below trace back to one sample, sequenced in a study of response to subunit inactivated influenza vaccine. Via MiXCR, TCRdb re-called the RT-PCR reads, giving one row per CDR3 protein. This sample has about 190,000 distinct CDR3 sequences, with approximately 15% found just once. This specimen was CD8+ T cells sorted from PBMCs, taken 5 days after vaccination. The receptor source for this set is a man between 50 and 59 years old who received an inactivated influenza vaccine.

This clonotype was found a few times. The chain carries TRBV12-3 or TRBV12-4 and TRBJ2-7; 7 bases are a match to TRBD1. V gave up 3 bases and J gave up 10 bases; unmatched junction bases: 18. The CDR3 extends over 16 amino acids. DNA of the CDR3: TGTGCCAGCAGTTTTTTGGCCGGGACAGCTGTGCGCGAACAGTACTTC. Translated: CASSFLAGTAVREQYF.

This chain joins TRBV18 and TRBJ2-7; D remains ambiguous. The length of the CDR3 is 15 residues. V was clipped by 0 bases and J by 5 bases, with 14 bases between them. CDR1 KGHSH and CDR2 LQKENI come from the germline V gene. DNA of the CDR3: TGTGCCAGCTCACCACCGCTCTCTCGAGCGAACGAGCAGTACTTC. Its translation: CASSPPLSRANEQYF.

V and J are TRBV9 and TRBJ2-3, with no clear D. Germline V gene data show CDR1 as SGDLS and CDR2 as YYNGEE. The CDR3 has 14 residues. Trimming stripped 0 bases from V and 0 bases from J, with 5 bases between. CDR3 in amino acids: CASSVDGSTDTQYF. As DNA, the CDR3 is TGTGCCAGCAGCGTAGACGGGAGCACAGATACGCAGTATTTT. Full variable domain (rest looked up from reference TRBV9 and TRBJ2-3): DSGVTQTPKHLITATGQRVTLRCSPRSGDLSVYWYQQSLDQGLQFLIQYYNGEERAKGNILERFSAQQFPDLHSELNLSSLELGDSALYFCASSVDGSTDTQYFGPGTRLTVL.

The CDR3 is CASSLYTEQETQYF. The CDR3 DNA reads TGTGCCAGCAGTTTGTACACAGAACAAGAGACCCAGTACTTC. J is TRBJ2-5 and V is TRBV12-3 or TRBV12-4; D remains unclear. V lost 3 bases to trimming and J lost 2 bases, with 10 bases between them. The CDR3 loop spans 14 amino acids.

The table lists this clonotype with many counts. The chain joins TRBV14 to TRBJ2-1; 8 bases line up with TRBD2. The CDR3 sequence is 17 residues long. The V segment lost 0 bases and the J segment 2 bases; nucleotides outside the gene matches: 6. Germline assignment: CDR1 SGHDN and CDR2 FVKESK. CDR3 sequence reads: CASSQDVAGLAYNEQFF. In DNA form, the CDR3 reads TGTGCCAGCAGCCAAGACGTAGCGGGACTAGCCTACAATGAGCAGTTCTTC.